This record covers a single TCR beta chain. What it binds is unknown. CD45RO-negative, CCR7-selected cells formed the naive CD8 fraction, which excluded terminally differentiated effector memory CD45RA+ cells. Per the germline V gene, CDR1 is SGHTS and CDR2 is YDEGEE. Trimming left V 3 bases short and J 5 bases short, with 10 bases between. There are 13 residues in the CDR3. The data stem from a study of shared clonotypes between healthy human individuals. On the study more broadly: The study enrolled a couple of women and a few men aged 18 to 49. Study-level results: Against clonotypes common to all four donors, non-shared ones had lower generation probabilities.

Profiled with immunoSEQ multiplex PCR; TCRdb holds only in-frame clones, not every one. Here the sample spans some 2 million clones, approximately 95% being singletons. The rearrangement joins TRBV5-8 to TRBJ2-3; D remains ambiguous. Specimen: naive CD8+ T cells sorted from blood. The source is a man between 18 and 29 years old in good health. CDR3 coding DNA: TGTGCCAGCAGCTCCTCCCCTCGAGATACGCAGTATTTT. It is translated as CASSSSPRDTQYF.